This T cell receptor (beta chain) was found in a study of breast tumors, draining lymph nodes, adjacent tissues (dated by TCRdb to 2016 to 2017). Background on the whole study: In breast cancer patients, the study compared the TCR beta repertoires of tumor, adjacent nontumor tissue and axillary lymph nodes. In human breast cancer, the study set out to assess how tumor, surrounding tissue and draining lymph node repertoires relate to one another and whether T cells might be exchanged between them.

The junction shows trimming of 8 bases on V and 3 bases on J, plus 19 bases between the germline ends. Reading the germline V gene (reference sequence) gives CDR1 MNHEY and CDR2 SMNVEV. Including the terminal cysteine and phenylalanine, the CDR3 comprises 15 residues. Only the CDR3 DNA stays, 45 bases, in frame from base 1. This clonotype was seen a handful of times. The target of this receptor is not known. Per-base qualities were not stored, and no clone one base away is much larger. This sample was sequenced with an Illumina HiSeq 2000. TCR beta chain libraries were generated through multiplex PCR amplification. High-throughput sequencing was used to analyze the amplified TCR beta chain products. TCRdb passed the public sequencing reads through fastp at Q25 and MiXCR, retaining productive beta sequences. Each entry merges the rows of one CDR3 protein and shows their most common DNA and genes. This sample lists tens of thousands of distinct CDR3 sequences; under 25% were detected once. Clones ranked in the top ten supply 8% of the sample.

What the authors observed across the whole study: A scenario in which most tumor T cells derive from the lymph node and then expand within tumor tissue was judged to be consistent with the data. In luminal-like breast cancer, tumor and nontumor tissue repertoires resembled each other significantly more than in basal-like breast cancer. T-cell repertoire diversity in tumors was found to be lower than in lymph nodes but higher than in nontumor tissue, and preferential V and J gene usage was observed. The conclusion that tumor T cells originate in lymph nodes was presented as consistent with a hypothesis rather than as directly demonstrated.

The clonotype comes from a female donor with breast cancer. Some clones in this sample may be carry-over from other donors' samples. The chain joins TRBV27 to TRBJ2-5; the best D guess is TRBD2, with 6 bases matching. Sample: breast tumor tissue. The DNA is as follows: TGTGCCAGCCGCGGAACTAGCCGGTTCAAAGAGACCCAGTACTTC. Its amino acids are CASRGTSRFKETQYF.